One T cell receptor (beta chain) is described in this entry. This clone's antigen is unknown. Base qualities are not at hand, and no much larger clone is one base apart. The sample contains more than one DNA sequence encoding this CDR3. The record originates from a study of blood T cell repertoires in COVID-19 (dated by TCRdb to the early 2020s). General notes on the study: Collaborator samples came from the United States, Italy and Spain and covered acute and convalescent phases of COVID-19. The prospective study material was composed of cDNA or gDNA derived from T cells, B-cell-depleted T cells, or PBMCs. Deeply sampled blood TCRbeta repertoires from subjects exposed to, actively infected with, or recovered from COVID-19 were included in the dataset. A freely available public database, intended as a resource for researchers studying the immune response to SARS-CoV-2, is where the repertoires were released. Samples came from the ongoing ImmuneRACE study (first 160 participants) plus 1,254 subjects from 6 global collaborators. Sample metadata almost always included a de-identified subject ID, COVID-19 status, age in years and sex. Where available, HLA class I and class II types were obtained from metadata supplied by the sample provider rather than from assay-based typing. Results the study describes overall, beyond this receptor: How much clinical and demographic metadata was included differed by source and by participant, and the metadata was provided uncurated.

The immunoSEQ Assay, a bias-controlled multiplex PCR, was used to amplify TCRbeta CDR3 regions from genomic DNA. Per the authors' processing: Within the assay, amplification of reference gene primers was used to estimate how many nucleated cells each sample contained. To quantify the absolute abundance of each unique TCRbeta CDR3 rearrangement, sequence reads were collapsed and filtered. For each sample, productive Simpson clonality was calculated by taking the square root of Simpson's diversity index across productive rearrangements. What TCRdb holds here is the immuneACCESS table cut down to in-frame rearrangements. Part of the clones is not present; checked against another copy, under half of the missing clones reflect an unresolved V gene, and the others are unexplained. The DNA was the basis for D and trimming; V, J and clone size are from that table. The sample profile shows some 270,000 clones; 85% to 90% of them were found once. 2.1% of the sample belongs to the ten largest clones.

CDR1 and CDR2 (KGHSH, LQKENI) derive from the germline V gene. The CDR3, cysteine through phenylalanine, is 13 amino acids long. CDR3 DNA is the only sequence kept; it has 39 bases, read in frame from the first base. The junction shows trimming of 6 bases on V and 3 bases on J, plus 11 bases between the germline ends. One collaborating source in Seattle enrolled patients during active infection and followed them longitudinally through the course of disease. Whole blood was collected in K2EDTA tubes by collaborating institutions according to the institutions' own protocols. Collaborator samples were shipped for TCRbeta analysis as frozen whole blood, isolated PBMCs, or DNA extracted from either sample type.

Sequencing was carried out using peripheral blood. This chain is built from TRBV18 and TRBJ1-1; the D gene cannot be named for sure. This clonotype originated in a woman aged 60-75 years with COVID-19, enrolled during active disease. The CDR3 region reads CASSPGRDTEAFF. The bases read TGTGCCAGCTCCCCGGGGAGGGACACTGAAGCTTTCTTT.